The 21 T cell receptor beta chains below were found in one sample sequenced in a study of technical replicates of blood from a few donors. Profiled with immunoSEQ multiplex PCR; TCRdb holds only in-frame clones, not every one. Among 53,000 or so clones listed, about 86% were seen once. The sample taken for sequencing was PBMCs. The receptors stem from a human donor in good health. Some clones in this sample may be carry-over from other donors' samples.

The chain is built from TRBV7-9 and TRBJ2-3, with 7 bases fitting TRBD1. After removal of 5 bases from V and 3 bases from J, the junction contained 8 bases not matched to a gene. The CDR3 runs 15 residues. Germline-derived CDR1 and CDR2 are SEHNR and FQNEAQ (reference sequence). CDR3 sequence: CASSRRQGATDTQYF. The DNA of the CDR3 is TGTGCCAGCAGCCGTAGACAGGGTGCAACAGATACGCAGTATTTT.

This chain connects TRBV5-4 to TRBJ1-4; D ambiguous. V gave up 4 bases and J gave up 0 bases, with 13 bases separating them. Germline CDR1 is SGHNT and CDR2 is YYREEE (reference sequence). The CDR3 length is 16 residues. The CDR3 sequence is CASSLSGASTNEKLFF. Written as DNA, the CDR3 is TGTGCCAGCAGCCTTTCGGGAGCATCAACTAATGAAAAACTGTTTTTT.

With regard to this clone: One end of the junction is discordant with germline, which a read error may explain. CDR3 coding DNA: TGCGCCAGCAGTCCGGGACAGGGGGCCAGTACCTTT. Translating it yields CASSPGQGASTF. The genes are TRBV10-2 and TRBJ1-1, with TRBD1 identical over 12 bases. The length of the CDR3 is 12 residues. Germline-derived CDR1 and CDR2 are WSHSY and SAAADI.

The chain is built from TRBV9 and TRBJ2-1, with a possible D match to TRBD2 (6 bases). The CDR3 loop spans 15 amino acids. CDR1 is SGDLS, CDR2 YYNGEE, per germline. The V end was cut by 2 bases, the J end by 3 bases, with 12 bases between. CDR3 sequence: CASSVMGLSYNEQFF. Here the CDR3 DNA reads TGTGCCAGCAGCGTTATGGGACTCAGCTACAATGAGCAGTTCTTC.

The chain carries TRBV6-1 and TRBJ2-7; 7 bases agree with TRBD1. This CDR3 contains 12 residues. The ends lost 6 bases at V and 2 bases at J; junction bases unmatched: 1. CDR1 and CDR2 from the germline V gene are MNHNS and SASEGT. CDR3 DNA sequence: TGTGCCAGCAGGGGACAGACCTACGAGCAGTACTTC. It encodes CASRGQTYEQYF.

CDR3 loop: CASHGGLYGTEAFF. As DNA, the CDR3 is TGTGCCAGCCACGGTGGGCTTTATGGCACTGAAGCTTTCTTT. The chain has TRBV6-5 and TRBJ1-1; D gene uncertain. Germline V gives CDR1 MNHEY, CDR2 SVGAGI. The CDR3 totals 14 residues. V gave up 8 bases and J gave up 4 bases, with 17 bases separating them.

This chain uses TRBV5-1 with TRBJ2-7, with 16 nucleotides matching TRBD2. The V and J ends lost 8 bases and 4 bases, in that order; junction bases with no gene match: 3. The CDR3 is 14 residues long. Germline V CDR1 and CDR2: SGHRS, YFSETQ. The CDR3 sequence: CASQGLAGGYEQYF. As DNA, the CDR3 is TGCGCCAGTCAGGGACTAGCGGGAGGGTACGAGCAGTACTTC.

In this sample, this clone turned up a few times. The CDR3 sequence is CASSLGELSNQPQHF. The CDR3, as DNA: TGTGCCAGCAGCTTAGGAGAACTTAGCAATCAGCCCCAGCATTTT. J is TRBJ1-5 and V is TRBV7-9, with unresolved D. The V gene lost 1 base and the J gene lost 0 bases, with 7 bases spanning the gap. In germline, CDR1 is SEHNR, CDR2 FQNEAQ (reference sequence). CDR3 length: 15 residues.

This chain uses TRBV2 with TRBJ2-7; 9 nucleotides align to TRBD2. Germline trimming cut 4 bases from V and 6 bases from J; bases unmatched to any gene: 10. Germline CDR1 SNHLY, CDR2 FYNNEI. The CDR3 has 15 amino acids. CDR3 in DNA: TGTGCCAGCAGTGTCTCGGTTAGCGGGAGTTCCGAGCAGTACTTC. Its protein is CASSVSVSGSSEQYF.

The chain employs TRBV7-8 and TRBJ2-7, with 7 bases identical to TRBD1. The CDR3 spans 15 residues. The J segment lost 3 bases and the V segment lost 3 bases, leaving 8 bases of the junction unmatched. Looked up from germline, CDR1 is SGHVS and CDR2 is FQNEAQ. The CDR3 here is CASSFEGGASYEQYF. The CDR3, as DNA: TGTGCCAGCAGCTTTGAAGGGGGCGCAAGCTACGAGCAGTACTTC. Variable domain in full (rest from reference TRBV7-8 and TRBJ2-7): GAGVSQSPRYKVAKRGQDVALRCDPISGHVSLFWYQQALGQGPEFLTYFQNEAQLDKSGLPSDRFFAERPEGSVSTLKIQRTQQEDSAVYLCASSFEGGASYEQYFGPGTRLTVT.

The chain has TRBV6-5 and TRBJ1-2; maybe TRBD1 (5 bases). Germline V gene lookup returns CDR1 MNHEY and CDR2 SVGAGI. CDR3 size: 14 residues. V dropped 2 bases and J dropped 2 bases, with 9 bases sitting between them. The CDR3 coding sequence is TGTGCCAGCAGTTACGCAGGGCAGAACTATGGCTACACCTTC. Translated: CASSYAGQNYGYTF.

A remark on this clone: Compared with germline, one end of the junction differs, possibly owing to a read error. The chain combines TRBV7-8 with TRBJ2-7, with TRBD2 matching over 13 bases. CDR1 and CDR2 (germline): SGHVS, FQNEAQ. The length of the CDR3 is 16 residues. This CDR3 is CASSLAGLAGTSSKNF. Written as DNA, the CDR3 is TGTGCCAGCAGCTTAGCGGGACTAGCGGGGACCAGCTCTAAGAACTTC.

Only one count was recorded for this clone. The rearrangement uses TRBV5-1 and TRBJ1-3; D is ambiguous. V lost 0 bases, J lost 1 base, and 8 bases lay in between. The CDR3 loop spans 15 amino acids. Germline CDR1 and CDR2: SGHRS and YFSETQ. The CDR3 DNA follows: TGCGCCAGCAGCTTGGGTTCCATTTCTGGAAACACCATATATTTT. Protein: CASSLGSISGNTIYF.

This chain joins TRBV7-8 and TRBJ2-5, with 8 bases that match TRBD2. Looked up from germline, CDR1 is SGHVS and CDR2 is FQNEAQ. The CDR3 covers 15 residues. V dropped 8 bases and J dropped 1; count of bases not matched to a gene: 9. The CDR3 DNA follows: TGTGCCAGCGGGGGTTCCGGGAGGGTCCAAGAGACCCAGTACTTC. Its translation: CASGGSGRVQETQYF.

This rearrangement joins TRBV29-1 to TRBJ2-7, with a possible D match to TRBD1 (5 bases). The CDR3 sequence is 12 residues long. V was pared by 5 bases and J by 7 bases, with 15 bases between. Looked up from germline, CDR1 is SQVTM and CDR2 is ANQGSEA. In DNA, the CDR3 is TGCAGCGTTAGCAGGGCGCCCGGGGAGCAGTACTTC. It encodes CSVSRAPGEQYF.

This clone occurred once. The CDR3 protein is CAWSVRGGAATEAFF. CDR3 coding DNA: TGTGCCTGGAGTGTACGAGGGGGCGCTGCAACTGAAGCTTTCTTT. V and J are TRBV30 and TRBJ1-1; 7 positions match TRBD1. Germline trimming cut 0 bases from V and 5 bases from J; bases unmatched to any gene: 9. Germline loops: CDR1 GTSNPN, CDR2 SVGIG (reference sequence). This CDR3 has 15 residues.

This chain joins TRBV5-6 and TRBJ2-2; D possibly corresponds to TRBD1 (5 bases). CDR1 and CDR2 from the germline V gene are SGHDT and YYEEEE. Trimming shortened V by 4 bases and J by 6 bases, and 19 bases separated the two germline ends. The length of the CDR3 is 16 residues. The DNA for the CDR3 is TGTGCCAGCAGCCCAGGGTCCCAGCGTTTGGCCGGGGAGCTGTTTTTT. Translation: CASSPGSQRLAGELFF.

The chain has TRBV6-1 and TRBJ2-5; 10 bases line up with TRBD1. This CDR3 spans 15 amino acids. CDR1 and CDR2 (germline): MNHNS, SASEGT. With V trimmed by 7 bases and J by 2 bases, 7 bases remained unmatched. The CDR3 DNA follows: TGTGCCAGCATCTTGGACAGGGGGAGGCAAGAGACCCAGTACTTC. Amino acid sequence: CASILDRGRQETQYF.

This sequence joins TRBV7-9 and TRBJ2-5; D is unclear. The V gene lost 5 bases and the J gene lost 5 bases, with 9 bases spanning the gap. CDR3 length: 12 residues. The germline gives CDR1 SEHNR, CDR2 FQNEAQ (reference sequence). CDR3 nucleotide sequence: TGTGCCAGCAGCCCCTTCGGGGAGACCCAGTACTTC. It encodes CASSPFGETQYF. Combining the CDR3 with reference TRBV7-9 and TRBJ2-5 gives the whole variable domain DTGVSQNPRHKITKRGQNVTFRCDPISEHNRLYWYRQTLGQGPEFLTYFQNEAQLEKSRLLSDRFSAERPKGSFSTLEIQRTEQGDSAMYLCASSPFGETQYFGPGTRLLVL.

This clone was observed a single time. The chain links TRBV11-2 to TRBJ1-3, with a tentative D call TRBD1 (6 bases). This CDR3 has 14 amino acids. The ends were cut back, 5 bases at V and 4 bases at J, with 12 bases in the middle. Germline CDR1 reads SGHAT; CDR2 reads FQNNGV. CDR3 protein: CASSPQGSGNTIYF. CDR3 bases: TGTGCCAGCAGCCCACAGGGTTCGGGAAACACCATATATTTT.

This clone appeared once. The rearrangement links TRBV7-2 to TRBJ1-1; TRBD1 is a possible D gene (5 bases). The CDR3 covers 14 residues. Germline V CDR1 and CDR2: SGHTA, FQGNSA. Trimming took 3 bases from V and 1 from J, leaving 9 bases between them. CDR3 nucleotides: TGTGCCAGCAGCTTGCTGGGGGGGAACACTGAAGCTTTCTTT. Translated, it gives CASSLLGGNTEAFF.